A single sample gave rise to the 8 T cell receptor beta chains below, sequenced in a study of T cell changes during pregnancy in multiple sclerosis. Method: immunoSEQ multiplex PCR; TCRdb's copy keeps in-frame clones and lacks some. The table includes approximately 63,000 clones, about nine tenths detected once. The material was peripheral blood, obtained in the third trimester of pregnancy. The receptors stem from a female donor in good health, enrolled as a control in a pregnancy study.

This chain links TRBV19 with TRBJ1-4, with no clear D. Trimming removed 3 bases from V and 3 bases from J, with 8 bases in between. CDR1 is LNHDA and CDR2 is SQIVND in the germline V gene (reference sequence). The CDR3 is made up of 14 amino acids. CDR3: CASSIARSNEKLFF. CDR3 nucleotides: TGTGCCAGTAGTATTGCCAGGTCTAATGAAAAACTGTTTTTT.

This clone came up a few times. CDR3 amino acids: CASSQDLGRANTEAFF. For the CDR3, the DNA is TGCGCCAGCAGCCAAGATCTCGGCAGGGCGAACACTGAAGCTTTCTTT. The chain has TRBV4-1 and TRBJ1-1; D might be TRBD1 (5 bases). With 0 bases removed from V and 1 base from J, the gap between germline ends came to 12 bases. CDR3 size: 16 residues. Germline CDR1 and CDR2: MGHRA and YSYEKL.

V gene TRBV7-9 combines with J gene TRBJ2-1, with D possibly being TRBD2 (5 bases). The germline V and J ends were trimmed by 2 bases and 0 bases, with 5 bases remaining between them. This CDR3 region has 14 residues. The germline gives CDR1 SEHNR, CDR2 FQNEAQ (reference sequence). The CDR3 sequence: CASSLLASYNEQFF. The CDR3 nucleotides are TGTGCCAGCAGCTTACTAGCCTCCTACAATGAGCAGTTCTTC.

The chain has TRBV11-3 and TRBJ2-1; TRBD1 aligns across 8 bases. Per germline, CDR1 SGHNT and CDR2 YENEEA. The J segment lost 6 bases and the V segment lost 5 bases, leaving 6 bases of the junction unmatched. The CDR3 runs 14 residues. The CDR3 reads CASSQGQAFNEQFF. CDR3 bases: TGTGCCAGCAGCCAGGGACAGGCCTTCAATGAGCAGTTCTTC.

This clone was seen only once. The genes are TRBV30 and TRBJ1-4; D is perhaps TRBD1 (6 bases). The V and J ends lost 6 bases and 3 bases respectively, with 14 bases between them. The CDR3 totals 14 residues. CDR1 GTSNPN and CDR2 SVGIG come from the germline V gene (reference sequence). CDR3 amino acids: CACAGGAPNEKLFF. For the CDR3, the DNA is TGTGCCTGTGCGGGGGGGGCCCCTAATGAAAAACTGTTTTTT.

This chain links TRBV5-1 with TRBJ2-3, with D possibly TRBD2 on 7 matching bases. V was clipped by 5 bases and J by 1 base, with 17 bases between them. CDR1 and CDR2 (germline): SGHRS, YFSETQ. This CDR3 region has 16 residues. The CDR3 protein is CASSPGGRGGTDTQYF. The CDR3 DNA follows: TGCGCCAGCAGTCCCGGGGGGCGCGGGGGCACAGATACGCAGTATTTT. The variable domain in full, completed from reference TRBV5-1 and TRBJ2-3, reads KAGVTQTPRYLIKTRGQQVTLSCSPISGHRSVSWYQQTPGQGLQFLFEYFSETQRNKGNFPGRFSGRQFSNSRSEMNVSTLELGDSALYLCASSPGGRGGTDTQYFGPGTRLTVL.

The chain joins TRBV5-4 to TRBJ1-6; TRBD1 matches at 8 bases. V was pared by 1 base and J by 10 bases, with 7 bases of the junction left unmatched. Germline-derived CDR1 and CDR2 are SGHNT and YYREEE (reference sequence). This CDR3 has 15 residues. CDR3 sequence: CASSLSVTGDSPLHF. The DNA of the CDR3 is TGTGCCAGCAGCTTGTCTGTGACAGGGGACTCACCCCTCCACTTT.

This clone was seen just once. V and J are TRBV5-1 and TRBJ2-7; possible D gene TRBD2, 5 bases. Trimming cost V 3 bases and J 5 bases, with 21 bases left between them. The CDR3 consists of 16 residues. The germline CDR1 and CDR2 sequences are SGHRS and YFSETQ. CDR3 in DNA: TGCGCCAGCAGCTGGGAGACTATAACGGCGGCTGACGAGCAGTACTTC. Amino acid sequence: CASSWETITAADEQYF. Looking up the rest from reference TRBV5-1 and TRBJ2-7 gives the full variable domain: KAGVTQTPRYLIKTRGQQVTLSCSPISGHRSVSWYQQTPGQGLQFLFEYFSETQRNKGNFPGRFSGRQFSNSRSEMNVSTLELGDSALYLCASSWETITAADEQYFGPGTRLTVT.